This record looks at one T cell receptor (beta chain) sequence and its context. Method: immunoSEQ multiplex PCR; TCRdb's copy keeps in-frame clones and lacks some. Of 39,000 or so clones listed, 70% to 85% are singletons. The ends lost 6 bases at V and 7 bases at J; junction bases unmatched: 7. This CDR3 is built from 14 residues. CDR1 and CDR2 from the germline V gene are WSHSY and SAAADI. The sample is drawn from a study of radiotherapy plus CTLA-4 blockade in lung cancer. This sequence joins TRBV10-2 and TRBJ1-4, with 8 bases that match TRBD1. The starting material was peripheral blood, obtained from a patient treated with radiotherapy plus ipilimumab. This TCR was sampled from a human donor with non-small cell lung cancer who had stable disease on radiotherapy plus ipilimumab. The chain's CDR3 is CASSTGGSVEKLFF. Here the CDR3 DNA reads TGCGCCAGCAGCACAGGGGGATCTGTTGAAAAACTGTTTTTT.